The 9 T cell receptor beta chains given below trace back to one sample, sequenced in a study of shared clonotypes between healthy human individuals. Using immunoSEQ multiplex PCR, the repertoire was profiled, and TCRdb retains in-frame clones only, with some absent. This sample has over 2 million clones, with roughly 94% found just once. Selected positively for CCR7 and CD45RO-negative, naive CD8 cells excluded terminally differentiated effector memory CD45RA+ cells. The sequenced sample consisted of naive CD8+ T cells sorted from blood. Receptor source: a man in his late teens or twenties in good health.

On this clone itself: This same CDR3 is encoded by further DNA sequences in the sample. This chain joins TRBV6-5 and TRBJ1-1; 8 positions agree with TRBD1. The V and J ends lost 6 bases and 2 bases, in that order; junction bases with no gene match: 5. CDR3 length: 14 residues. CDR1 and CDR2 from the germline V gene are MNHEY and SVGAGI. CDR3 DNA: TGTGCCAGCAGCTTGACAGGGGAAAACACTGAAGCTTTCTTT. Amino acids: CASSLTGENTEAFF.

The J gene is TRBJ1-2, the V gene TRBV30, with a tentative D call TRBD1 (5 bases). The CDR3 runs 14 residues. The germline V gene encodes CDR1 GTSNPN and CDR2 SVGIG (reference sequence). V was clipped by 4 bases and J by 2 bases, with 14 bases between them. The CDR3 DNA sequence: TGTGCCTGGACACCAACGGACAACAACTATGGCTACACCTTC. Protein sequence: CAWTPTDNNYGYTF.

This chain joins TRBV4-1 and TRBJ2-7; D remains unclear. CDR3 size: 15 residues. CDR1 and CDR2 (germline): MGHRA, YSYEKL. Deletions cut 4 bases from V and 0 bases from J, with 13 bases between. CDR3 bases: TGCGCCAGCAGCCCGCTCGAGCTAGACTCCTACGAGCAGTACTTC. This encodes CASSPLELDSYEQYF.

The V call is TRBV13, the J call TRBJ2-2; D gene unclear. CDR3 length: 13 amino acids. Germline V gives CDR1 PRHDT, CDR2 FYEKMQ (reference sequence). V was shortened by 1 base and J by 7 bases, with 7 bases between the two germline ends. CDR3 DNA sequence: TGTGCCAGCAGCTTAGAGGTGGTCGGGGAGCTGTTTTTT. Amino acid sequence: CASSLEVVGELFF.

CDR3 loop: CASSPGLARDEQFF. The CDR3 nucleotides read TGTGCCAGCAGTCCGGGACTAGCGAGGGATGAGCAGTTCTTC. J is TRBJ2-1 and V is TRBV27; the match to TRBD2 covers 10 bases. CDR1 MNHEY and CDR2 SMNVEV come from the germline V gene (reference sequence). This CDR3 has 14 residues. Trimming took 5 bases from V and 8 from J; bases not matched to a gene: 6.

The gene calls are TRBV13 and TRBJ2-2; D call uncertain. The CDR3 loop spans 19 amino acids. Germline CDR1 and CDR2: PRHDT and FYEKMQ (reference sequence). V gave up 0 bases and J gave up 2 bases, with 19 bases separating them. This CDR3 reads CASSLGLTLSTPNTGELFF. In nucleotides, the CDR3 is TGTGCCAGCAGCTTAGGCCTTACGCTTTCGACGCCAAACACCGGGGAGCTGTTTTTT. Supplemented by reference TRBV13 and TRBJ2-2, the full variable domain reads AAGVIQSPRHLIKEKRETATLKCYPIPRHDTVYWYQQGPGQDPQFLISFYEKMQSDKGSIPDRFSAQQFSDYHSELNMSSLELGDSALYFCASSLGLTLSTPNTGELFFGEGSRLTVL.

In this sample, this clone turned up a few times. The chain carries TRBV9 and TRBJ1-4; D is uncertain. Germline V gives CDR1 SGDLS, CDR2 YYNGEE. V lost 1 base and J 14 bases, leaving 12 bases between the germline ends. CDR3 size: 12 residues. The CDR3 DNA is TGTGCCAGCAGCGTAATTGGAGGTCCCCTGTTTTTT. This gives the protein CASSVIGGPLFF.

The chain recombines TRBV5-1 with TRBJ2-7; TRBD2 is a possible D gene (5 bases). Germline V gene lookup returns CDR1 SGHRS and CDR2 YFSETQ. Trimming pared 0 bases from V and 6 bases from J, leaving 7 bases between. The CDR3 is made up of 12 amino acids. This chain's CDR3 is CASSLGEIEQYF. CDR3 sequence (DNA): TGCGCCAGCAGCTTGGGGGAGATCGAGCAGTACTTC.

About this clone itself: Other DNA sequences in this sample translate to the same CDR3. The chain recombines TRBV27 with TRBJ2-1; 9 positions agree with TRBD2. Germline CDR1 and CDR2: MNHEY and SMNVEV (reference sequence). CDR3 size: 15 residues. After removal of 3 bases from V and 1 base from J, the junction contained 1 base not matched to a gene. The CDR3 spells CASSLTSGSYNEQFF. CDR3 bases: TGTGCCAGCAGTTTGACTAGCGGATCCTACAATGAGCAGTTCTTC.